A selection of T cell receptor beta chains follows, all from one sample in a study of blood T cell repertoires in COVID-19. Produced via immunoSEQ multiplex PCR; TCRdb's table is partial and in-frame only. The data show 60,000 to 85,000 clones, roughly 86% seen once. Material: peripheral blood. These receptors came from a human donor in a cohort sampled during active COVID-19. CDR3s include the opening cysteine and the closing phenylalanine or tryptophan. Fields, in order: D gene, J gene, clone size, V gene, CDR3 DNA, CDR3 protein. D genes are given only for firm matches. The size of a clone is reported for some rows only, either as once, few or many, or as a class for expanded clones.

D: TRBD1; J: TRBJ1-2; size: -; V: TRBV3-1/TRBV3-2; DNA: TGTGCCAGCAGCCTGGGCGGGACAGGGACCCCCTATGGCTACACCTTC; CDR3: CASSLGGTGTPYGYTF
D: -; J: TRBJ2-2; size: -; V: TRBV12-3/TRBV12-4; DNA: TGTGCCAGCAGTTTTTTATCCGGGGAGCTGTTTTTT; CDR3: CASSFLSGELFF
D: TRBD2; J: TRBJ2-1; size: once; V: TRBV10-1; DNA: TGCGCCAGCAGTGGCTCCAGAACTAGCGGGGACAATGAGCAGTTCTTC; CDR3: CASSGSRTSGDNEQFF
D: TRBD1; J: TRBJ2-7; size: -; V: TRBV15; DNA: TGTGCCACCAGCAGAGCTCGGACAGGGCCCTACGAGCAGTACTTC; CDR3: CATSRARTGPYEQYF
D: TRBD1; J: TRBJ2-7; size: -; V: TRBV5-4; DNA: TGTGCCAGCAGCCCGGACAGGGCGGCCTACGAGCAGTACTTC; CDR3: CASSPDRAAYEQYF
D: -; J: TRBJ1-4; size: -; V: TRBV7-2; DNA: TGTGCCAGCAGCTTAGATCCGCGACAGAGTACTGAAAAACTGTTTTTT; CDR3: CASSLDPRQSTEKLFF
D: -; J: TRBJ2-2; size: -; V: TRBV6-2/TRBV6-3; DNA: TGTGCCAGCAGTTACGGTTCAGAGAACACCGGGGAGCTGTTTTTT; CDR3: CASSYGSENTGELFF
D: -; J: TRBJ2-5; size: -; V: TRBV7-2; DNA: TGTGCCAGCAGTCACAACCCCGGGACTCGACAAGAGACCCAGTACTTC; CDR3: CASSHNPGTRQETQYF
D: -; J: TRBJ2-5; size: -; V: TRBV24-1; DNA: TGTGCCACCAGTGAAGGGGGACGCGGAGAGACCCAGTACTTC; CDR3: CATSEGGRGETQYF
D: TRBD1; J: TRBJ1-2; size: -; V: TRBV10-2; DNA: TGCGCCAGCAGTCATCGACCGGGACAGGGGGCTGGAGGCTACACCTTC; CDR3: CASSHRPGQGAGGYTF
D: -; J: TRBJ1-1; size: -; V: TRBV7-9; DNA: TGTGCCAGCAGTCCTCGTCTTGTAGCCGGCACTGAAGCTTTCTTT; CDR3: CASSPRLVAGTEAFF
D: -; J: TRBJ1-2; size: -; V: TRBV5-1; DNA: TGCGCCAGCAGCCCTGGGGAGGGCTATGGCTACACCTTC; CDR3: CASSPGEGYGYTF
D: TRBD1; J: TRBJ1-2; size: -; V: TRBV5-4; DNA: TGTGCCAGCAGCCCCCTTGACAGGGGAAACTATGGCTACACCTTC; CDR3: CASSPLDRGNYGYTF
D: TRBD1; J: TRBJ1-1; size: -; V: TRBV6-6; DNA: TGTGCCAGCAGAGCAGGGGGAGGAGCTGAAGCTTTCTTT; CDR3: CASRAGGGAEAFF
D: TRBD2; J: TRBJ2-1; size: -; V: TRBV18; DNA: TGTGCCAGCTCACCCCTCGAAGCGGGGGCCGATGAGCAGTTCTTC; CDR3: CASSPLEAGADEQFF
D: -; J: TRBJ2-1; size: -; V: TRBV10-3; DNA: TGTGCCATCAGTGAGGGGGGCAGGGACTACAATGAGCAGTTCTTC; CDR3: CAISEGGRDYNEQFF
D: -; J: TRBJ1-1; size: -; V: TRBV3-1/TRBV3-2; DNA: TGTGCCAGCACCCCGCAGATGAACACTGAAGCTTTCTTT; CDR3: CASTPQMNTEAFF
D: TRBD1; J: TRBJ1-4; size: -; V: TRBV15; DNA: TGTGCCACCAGCAGAGGACAGGGGGCAACTAATGAAAAACTGTTTTTT; CDR3: CATSRGQGATNEKLFF
D: -; J: TRBJ2-7; size: -; V: TRBV2; DNA: TGTGCCAGCAGTGACCAGGGAGGCCTCTACGAGCAGTACTTC; CDR3: CASSDQGGLYEQYF
D: TRBD2; J: TRBJ2-7; size: -; V: TRBV6-2/TRBV6-3; DNA: TGTGCCAGCAGTCAAGCGGGGACGGGCTACGAGCAGTACTTC; CDR3: CASSQAGTGYEQYF
D: -; J: TRBJ1-1; size: -; V: TRBV6-5; DNA: TGTGCCAGCAGTTACCCCAGGGGCCAAGCTTTCTTT; CDR3: CASSYPRGQAFF
D: TRBD1; J: TRBJ1-2; size: few; V: TRBV19; DNA: TGTGCCAGTAGCCCAGGGGGTCAAAACTATGGCTACACCTTC; CDR3: CASSPGGQNYGYTF
D: TRBD1; J: TRBJ1-6; size: -; V: TRBV4-3; DNA: TGCGCCAGCAGCCCTACCGGGACAGGGGGTTCACCCCTCCACTTT; CDR3: CASSPTGTGGSPLHF
D: TRBD1; J: TRBJ1-2; size: -; V: TRBV18; DNA: TGTGCCAGCTCACCACCCGGACAGGGAGCTAACTATGGCTACACCTTC; CDR3: CASSPPGQGANYGYTF
D: -; J: TRBJ2-3; size: -; V: TRBV30; DNA: TGTGCCTGGAACCCGGGGGGCACAGATACGCAGTATTTT; CDR3: CAWNPGGTDTQYF
D: TRBD1; J: TRBJ1-3; size: -; V: TRBV9; DNA: TGTGCCAGCAGCGAGGGGATCGGGACAGCTGGAAACACCATATATTTT; CDR3: CASSEGIGTAGNTIYF
D: -; J: TRBJ1-2; size: -; V: TRBV5-1; DNA: TGCGCCAGCAGCTTGGCCGGGAACTATGGCTACACCTTC; CDR3: CASSLAGNYGYTF
D: -; J: TRBJ2-7; size: -; V: TRBV7-2; DNA: TGTGCCAGCAGCTACGGAAGTATGCGGACCACCAGGGATTACGAGCAGTACTTC; CDR3: CASSYGSMRTTRDYEQYF
D: -; J: TRBJ2-1; size: once; V: TRBV2; DNA: TGTGCCAGCGGGAAGACAGCCTACAATGAGCAGTTCTTC; CDR3: CASGKTAYNEQFF
D: TRBD1; J: TRBJ2-2; size: -; V: TRBV6-2/TRBV6-3; DNA: TGTGCCAGCAGCTCGGGACAGGGTCTCGGCGGGGAGCTGTTTTTT; CDR3: CASSSGQGLGGELFF
D: TRBD2; J: TRBJ2-3; size: -; V: TRBV11-2; DNA: TGTGCCAGCAGCTTAGCTAGCGGGGCTTCTAGCACAGATACGCAGTATTTT; CDR3: CASSLASGASSTDTQYF
D: TRBD1; J: TRBJ2-2; size: -; V: TRBV19; DNA: TGTGCCAGTAGTCCCGGGACAGCGAACACCGGGGAGCTGTTTTTT; CDR3: CASSPGTANTGELFF
D: -; J: TRBJ2-7; size: -; V: TRBV9; DNA: TGTGCCAGCAGCGTTCCGGGGTTGGATTTTAGGTACGAGCAGTACTTC; CDR3: CASSVPGLDFRYEQYF
D: TRBD1; J: TRBJ2-7; size: -; V: TRBV10-2; DNA: TGCGCCAGTGTAGACAGGGGGAATTACGAGCAGTACTTC; CDR3: CASVDRGNYEQYF
D: TRBD2; J: TRBJ2-7; size: -; V: TRBV4-2; DNA: TGTGCCAGCAGCCAGCATACTAGCGGGGGGGCTTACGAGCAGTACTTC; CDR3: CASSQHTSGGAYEQYF
D: -; J: TRBJ2-3; size: -; V: TRBV5-4; DNA: TGTGCCAGCAGCTTGGCGGTTTCAGATACGCAGTATTTT; CDR3: CASSLAVSDTQYF
D: -; J: TRBJ2-3; size: few; V: TRBV7-3; DNA: TGTGCCTCCTCCGGCGGGGGCACAGATACGCAGTATTTT; CDR3: CASSGGGTDTQYF
D: -; J: TRBJ1-1; size: once; V: TRBV6-6; DNA: TGTGCCAGCACCAGGCAGGGTGGATTAAGATCTTTCTTT; CDR3: CASTRQGGLRSFF
D: -; J: TRBJ1-3; size: -; V: TRBV7-2; DNA: TGTGCCAGCAGCTTAGTATCCGGGGCTGGAAACACCATATATTTT; CDR3: CASSLVSGAGNTIYF